This T cell receptor (beta chain) comes out of a study of CXCR3-negative and CXCR3-positive naive CD8 T cells. Study summary: Sequencing yielded 120 million to 150 million TRB reads, roughly 1.5 +/- 0.3 million per library.

The CDR3 spans 14 residues. Germline lookup yields CDR1 SGHTA and CDR2 FQGNSA. Remarks on this clonotype: What it binds is unknown.

Findings of the study overall: Relative to memory CD8+ cells, whose diversity was much lower, both naive subsets had comparably high diversity. With respect to TRBV-TRBJ usage, naive CXCR3-negative and CXCR3-positive cells were similar; memory differed. CXCR3-expressing naive cells carried TRB CDR3s more hydrophobic than those of CXCR3-negative naive cells.

The method, 5' RACE with UMI labels, was used to prepare the TRB cDNA libraries. TCRdb re-called the 5' RACE reads, yielding one record per CDR3 amino acid sequence without DNA. In total, the table holds 60,000 to 65,000 distinct CDR3 sequences. Material: naive CXCR3+ CD8+ T cells from blood. Documented subset: CD45RO-CCR7+CD27+CD95- naive CD8+ T cells expressing CXCR3 (TNR3+). This TCR was sampled from a human donor in good health. Some clones in this sample may be carry-over from other donors' samples. The J gene is TRBJ2-2, the V gene TRBV7-2. The CDR3 reads CASSFFSSTGELFF. Full variable domain (rest looked up from reference TRBV7-2 and TRBJ2-2): GAGVSQSPSNKVTEKGKDVELRCDPISGHTALYWYRQSLGQGLEFLIYFQGNSAPDKSGLPSDRFSAERTGGSVSTLTIQRTQQEDSAVYLCASSFFSSTGELFFGEGSRLTVL.